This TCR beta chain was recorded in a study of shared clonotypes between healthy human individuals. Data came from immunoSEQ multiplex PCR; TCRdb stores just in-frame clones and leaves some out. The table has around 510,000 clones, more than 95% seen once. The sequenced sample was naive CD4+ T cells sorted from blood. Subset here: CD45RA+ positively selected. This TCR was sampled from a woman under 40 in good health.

The CDR3 bases are TGTGCCAGCTCACGGGGACCCATACCCTCTGGAAACACCATATATTTT. Translation: CASSRGPIPSGNTIYF. J is TRBJ1-3 and V is TRBV18; weak D call: TRBD1 (5 bases). Trimming pared 4 bases from V and 0 bases from J, leaving 13 bases between. Germline loops: CDR1 KGHSH, CDR2 LQKENI. This CDR3 is 16 amino acids long. Full variable domain (outside the CDR3, taken from reference TRBV18 and TRBJ1-3): NAGVMQNPRHLVRRRGQEARLRCSPMKGHSHVYWYRQLPEEGLKFMVYLQKENIIDESGMPKERFSAEFPKEGPSILRIQQVVRGDSAAYFCASSRGPIPSGNTIYFGEGSWLTVV.